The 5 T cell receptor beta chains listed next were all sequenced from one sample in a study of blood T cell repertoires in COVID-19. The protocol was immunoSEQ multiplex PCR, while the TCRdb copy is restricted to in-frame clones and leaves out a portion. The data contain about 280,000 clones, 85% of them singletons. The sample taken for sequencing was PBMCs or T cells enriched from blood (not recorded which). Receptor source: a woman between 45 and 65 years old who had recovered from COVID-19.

CDR3 coding DNA: TGTGCCAGCAGCTCCAGTCTTAACTATGGCTACACCTTC. Protein sequence: CASSSSLNYGYTF. The genes are TRBV14 and TRBJ1-2; D is uncertain. CDR1 and CDR2 from the germline V gene are SGHDN and FVKESK. The CDR3 sequence is 13 residues long. The V gene lost 5 bases and the J gene lost 1 base, with 8 bases spanning the gap.

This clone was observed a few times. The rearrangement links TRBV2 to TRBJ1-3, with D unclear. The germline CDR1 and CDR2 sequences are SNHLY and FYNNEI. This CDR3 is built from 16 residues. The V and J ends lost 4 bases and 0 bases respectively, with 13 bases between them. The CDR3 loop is CASSVLVRNSGNTIYF. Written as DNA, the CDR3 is TGTGCCAGCAGTGTTTTAGTCAGGAACTCTGGAAACACCATATATTTT.

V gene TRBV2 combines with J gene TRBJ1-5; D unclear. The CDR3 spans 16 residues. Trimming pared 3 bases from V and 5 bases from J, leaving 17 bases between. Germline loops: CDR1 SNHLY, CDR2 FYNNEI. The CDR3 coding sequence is TGTGCCAGCAGTGACAGGTCCCCGACGGTCGATCAGCCCCAGCATTTT. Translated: CASSDRSPTVDQPQHF.

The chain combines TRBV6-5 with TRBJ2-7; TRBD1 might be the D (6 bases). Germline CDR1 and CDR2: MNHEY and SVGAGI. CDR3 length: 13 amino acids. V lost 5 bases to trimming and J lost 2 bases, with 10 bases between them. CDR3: CASSPDRTYEQYF. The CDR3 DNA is TGTGCCAGCAGTCCCGACAGGACCTACGAGCAGTACTTC.

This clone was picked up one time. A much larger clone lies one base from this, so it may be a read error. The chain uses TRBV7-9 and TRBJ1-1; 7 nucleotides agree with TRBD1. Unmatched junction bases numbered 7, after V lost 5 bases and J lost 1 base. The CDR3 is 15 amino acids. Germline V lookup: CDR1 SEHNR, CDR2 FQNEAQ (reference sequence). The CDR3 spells CASSPEGQPNTEAFF. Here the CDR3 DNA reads TGTGCCAGCAGCCCCGAGGGACAGCCGAACACTGAAGCTTTCTTT.